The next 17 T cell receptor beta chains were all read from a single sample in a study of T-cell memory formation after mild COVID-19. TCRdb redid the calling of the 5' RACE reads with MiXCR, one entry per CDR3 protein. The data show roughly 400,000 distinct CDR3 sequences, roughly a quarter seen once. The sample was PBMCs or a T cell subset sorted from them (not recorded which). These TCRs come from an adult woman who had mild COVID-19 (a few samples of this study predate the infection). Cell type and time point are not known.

This chain's CDR3 is CASSLALGPANEQYF. CDR3 coding DNA: TGTGCCAGCAGCTTAGCTCTGGGGCCGGCAAACGAGCAGTACTTC. This rearrangement joins TRBV7-6 to TRBJ2-7; D possibly corresponds to TRBD1 (5 bases). The CDR3 spans 15 residues. V was clipped by 0 bases and J by 5 bases, with 14 bases between them. Germline CDR1 SGHVS, CDR2 FNYEAQ.

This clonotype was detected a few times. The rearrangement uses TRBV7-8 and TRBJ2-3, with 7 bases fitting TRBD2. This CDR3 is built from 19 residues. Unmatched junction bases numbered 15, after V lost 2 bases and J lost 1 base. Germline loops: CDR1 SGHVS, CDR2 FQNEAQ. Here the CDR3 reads CASSLLVGGPSVGTDTQYF. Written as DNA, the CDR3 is TGTGCCAGCAGCTTATTGGTGGGAGGGCCCTCTGTAGGCACAGATACGCAGTATTTT.

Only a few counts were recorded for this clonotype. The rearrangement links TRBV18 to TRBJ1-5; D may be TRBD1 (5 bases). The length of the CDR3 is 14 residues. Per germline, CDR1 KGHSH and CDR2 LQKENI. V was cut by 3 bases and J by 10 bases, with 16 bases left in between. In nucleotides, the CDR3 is TGTGCCAGCTCACCCGGGACCGCCGAGGGACCCCAGCATTTT. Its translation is CASSPGTAEGPQHF.

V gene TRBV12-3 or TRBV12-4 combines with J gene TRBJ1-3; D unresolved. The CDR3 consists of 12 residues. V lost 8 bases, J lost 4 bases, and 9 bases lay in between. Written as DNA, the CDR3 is TGTGCCAGCCAAACAAACGGAAACACCATATATTTT. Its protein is CASQTNGNTIYF.

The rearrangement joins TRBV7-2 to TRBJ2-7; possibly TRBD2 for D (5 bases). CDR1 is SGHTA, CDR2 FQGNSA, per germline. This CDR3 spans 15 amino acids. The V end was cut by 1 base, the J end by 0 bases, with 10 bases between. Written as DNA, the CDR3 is TGTGCCAGCAGCTTAGACTGGGAGTCCTCCTACGAGCAGTACTTC. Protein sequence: CASSLDWESSYEQYF.

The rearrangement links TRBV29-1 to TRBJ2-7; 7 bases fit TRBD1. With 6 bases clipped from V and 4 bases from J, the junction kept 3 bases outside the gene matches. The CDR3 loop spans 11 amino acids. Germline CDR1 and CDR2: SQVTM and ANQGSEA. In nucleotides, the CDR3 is TGCAGCGTCCACAGGGGTTACGAGCAGTACTTC. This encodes CSVHRGYEQYF.

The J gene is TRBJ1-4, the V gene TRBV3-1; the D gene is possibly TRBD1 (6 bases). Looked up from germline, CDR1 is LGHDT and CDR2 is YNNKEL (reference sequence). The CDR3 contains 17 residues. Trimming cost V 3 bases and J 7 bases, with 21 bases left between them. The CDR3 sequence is CASSHRSQGKDSEKLFF. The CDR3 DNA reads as TGTGCCAGCAGCCATAGGTCACAGGGTAAGGACAGTGAAAAACTGTTTTTT.

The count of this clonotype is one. The CDR3: CSVVLARGTYEQYF. CDR3 sequence (DNA): TGCAGCGTTGTTCTGGCTCGGGGAACCTACGAGCAGTACTTC. The chain combines TRBV29-1 with TRBJ2-7; TRBD2 is a possible D gene (5 bases). The V and J ends lost 4 bases and 2 bases respectively, with 15 bases between them. In germline, CDR1 is SQVTM, CDR2 ANQGSEA. This CDR3 has 14 amino acids.

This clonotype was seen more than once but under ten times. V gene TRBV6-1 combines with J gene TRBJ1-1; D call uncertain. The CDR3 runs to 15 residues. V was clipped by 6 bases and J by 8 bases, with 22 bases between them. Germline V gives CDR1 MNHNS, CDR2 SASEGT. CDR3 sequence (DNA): TGTGCCAGCAGGGGGTCGGATTCCACGATAACCGAAGCTTTCTTT. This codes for CASRGSDSTITEAFF.

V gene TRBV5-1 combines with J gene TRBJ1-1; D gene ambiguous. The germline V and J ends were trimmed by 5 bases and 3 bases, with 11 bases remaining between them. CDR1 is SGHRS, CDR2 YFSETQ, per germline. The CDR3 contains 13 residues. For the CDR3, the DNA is TGCGCCAGCAGTGTGGGCAGTCACACTGAAGCTTTCTTT. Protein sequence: CASSVGSHTEAFF.

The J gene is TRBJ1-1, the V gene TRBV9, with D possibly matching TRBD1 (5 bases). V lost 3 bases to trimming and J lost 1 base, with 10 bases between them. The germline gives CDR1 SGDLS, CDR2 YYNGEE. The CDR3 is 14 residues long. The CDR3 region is CASSGQPENTEAFF. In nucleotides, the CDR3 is TGTGCCAGCAGCGGACAGCCCGAGAACACTGAAGCTTTCTTT.

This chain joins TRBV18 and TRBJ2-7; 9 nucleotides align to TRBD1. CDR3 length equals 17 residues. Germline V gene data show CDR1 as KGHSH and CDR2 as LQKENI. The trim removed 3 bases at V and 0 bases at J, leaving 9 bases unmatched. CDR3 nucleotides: TGTGCCAGCTCACCCCTATGGACAGGGGAGAACTCCTACGAGCAGTACTTC. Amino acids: CASSPLWTGENSYEQYF.

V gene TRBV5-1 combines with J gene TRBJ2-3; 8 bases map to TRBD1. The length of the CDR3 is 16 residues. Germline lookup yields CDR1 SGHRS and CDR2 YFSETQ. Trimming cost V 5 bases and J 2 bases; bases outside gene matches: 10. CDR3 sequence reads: CASRRRQGLPTDTQYF. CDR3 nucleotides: TGCGCCAGCAGACGCCGACAGGGGCTTCCCACAGATACGCAGTATTTT.

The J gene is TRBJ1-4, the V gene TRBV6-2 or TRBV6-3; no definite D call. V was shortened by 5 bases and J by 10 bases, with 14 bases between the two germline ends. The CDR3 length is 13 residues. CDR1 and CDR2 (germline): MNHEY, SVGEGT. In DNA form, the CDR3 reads TGTGCCAGCAGTCGACGGGATAACGGAAAACTGTTTTTT. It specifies CASSRRDNGKLFF.

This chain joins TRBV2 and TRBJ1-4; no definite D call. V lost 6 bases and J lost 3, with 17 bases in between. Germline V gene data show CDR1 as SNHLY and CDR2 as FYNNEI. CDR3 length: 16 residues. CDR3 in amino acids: CASSENTAGANEKLFF. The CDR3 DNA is TGTGCCAGCAGCGAGAATACAGCCGGAGCTAATGAAAAACTGTTTTTT.

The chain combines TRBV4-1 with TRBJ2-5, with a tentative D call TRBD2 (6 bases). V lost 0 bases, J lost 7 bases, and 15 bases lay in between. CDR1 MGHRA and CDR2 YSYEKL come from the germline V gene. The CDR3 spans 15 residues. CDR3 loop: CASSQDRGLIRTQYF. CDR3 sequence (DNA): TGCGCCAGCAGCCAAGATAGGGGACTCATCCGGACCCAGTACTTC.

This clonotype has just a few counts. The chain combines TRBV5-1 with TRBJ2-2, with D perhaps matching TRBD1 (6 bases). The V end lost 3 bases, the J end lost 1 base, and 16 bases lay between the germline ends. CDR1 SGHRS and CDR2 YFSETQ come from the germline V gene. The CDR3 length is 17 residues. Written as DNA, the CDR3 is TGCGCCAGCAGCTCGACGCCTCCGGGACAGAACACCGGGGAGCTGTTTTTT. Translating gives CASSSTPPGQNTGELFF.